A selection of T cell receptor beta chains follows, all from one sample in a study of cytomegalovirus exposure and HLA in healthy donors. The assay was immunoSEQ multiplex PCR, and TCRdb's table has in-frame clones only and misses some. Among 150,000 to 200,000 clones listed, nearly 80% were seen once. The sequenced material came from PBMCs. These receptors were obtained from a man aged 45-65 years in good health and CMV-seropositive. Each CDR3 is given with its conserved first and last residue. D genes are given only for firm matches. A clone size is listed for some rows: how often the clone was seen (once, few, many), or a class if it is expanded.

v_call	d_call	clone_size	j_call	cdr3_nt	cdr3_aa
TRBV7-6	TRBD1	once	TRBJ2-7	TGTGCCAGCAGTTTGACAGGGGTCGAGCAGTACTTC	CASSLTGVEQYF
TRBV5-6	TRBD1	.	TRBJ1-1	TGTGCCAGCAGTTACGGGACAGGGAACACTGAAGCTTTCTTT	CASSYGTGNTEAFF
TRBV5-5	TRBD1	.	TRBJ1-2	TGTGCCAGCAACGTACAGGGGGTGGGTGGCTACACCTTC	CASNVQGVGGYTF
TRBV6-5	TRBD1	.	TRBJ2-5	TGTGCCAGCATGGGACAGGGAGAAGAGACCCAGTACTTC	CASMGQGEETQYF
TRBV28	TRBD2	.	TRBJ2-3	TGTGCCAGCAGGACTAGCGGGGGTAACACAGATACGCAGTATTTT	CASRTSGGNTDTQYF
TRBV4-3	.	few	TRBJ1-1	TGCGCCAGCAGCCAAGGGGGGGGAGGCTCCCCGGATTTCTTT	CASSQGGGGSPDFF
TRBV2	.	.	TRBJ1-2	TGTGCCAGCAGTGACCCAGGACAGCCCACCCGGAGGGGCTACACCTTC	CASSDPGQPTRRGYTF
TRBV7-8	.	.	TRBJ2-3	TGTGCCAGCAGCTTAGGGGCCAAGAACACAGATACGCAGTATTTT	CASSLGAKNTDTQYF
TRBV10-3	TRBD2	.	TRBJ2-3	TGTGCCACCGGGACTATCTCAGATACGCAGTATTTT	CATGTISDTQYF
TRBV6-6	TRBD1	few	TRBJ1-2	TGTGCCAGCAGTGTAACAGGGGGGTATGGCTACACCTTC	CASSVTGGYGYTF
TRBV7-9	TRBD2	once	TRBJ2-2	TGTGCCAGCAGCCGCAGCGGGGGCACCGGGGAGCTGTTTTTT	CASSRSGGTGELFF
TRBV28	.	few	TRBJ1-5	TGTGCCAGCAGTTTAGTCTCACGACAGGTTAGCAATCAGCCCCAGCATTTT	CASSLVSRQVSNQPQHF
TRBV5-1	TRBD2	.	TRBJ2-5	TGCGCCAGCAGCCCCCGCAGCGGGGGGGGAGAGACCCAGTACTTC	CASSPRSGGGETQYF
TRBV28	.	.	TRBJ1-6	TGTGCCAGCAGCTCCGATGCCGGGGATTCACCCCTCCACTTT	CASSSDAGDSPLHF
TRBV4-3	.	.	TRBJ2-3	TGCGCCAGCAGCCAAGATGGCGGGCAGGCGATCACAGATACGCAGTATTTT	CASSQDGGQAITDTQYF
TRBV20-1	.	.	TRBJ1-3	TGCAGTGCGGGAGATGGAAACACCATATATTTT	CSAGDGNTIYF
TRBV19	.	.	TRBJ1-2	TGTGCCAGTAGCATGGGACTGCTTCGGTATGGCTACACCTTC	CASSMGLLRYGYTF
TRBV27	TRBD1	.	TRBJ2-2	TGTGCCAGCAGCACAGGGGACACCGGGGAGCTGTTTTTT	CASSTGDTGELFF
TRBV19	.	.	TRBJ1-1	TGTGCCAGTAGTACGGTGACGGGGGTGAACACTGAAGCTTTCTTT	CASSTVTGVNTEAFF
TRBV11-2	.	once	TRBJ2-2	TGTGCCAGCAGCTTGGGACTTCGGAACACCGGGGAGCTGTTTTTT	CASSLGLRNTGELFF
TRBV6-5	TRBD1	.	TRBJ2-1	TGTGCCAGCAGTTTCGTCAGGGGGAGCAATGAGCAGTTCTTC	CASSFVRGSNEQFF
TRBV18	.	.	TRBJ1-3	TGTGCCAGCTCCCCGCAGGTAACGGATGGAAACACCATATATTTT	CASSPQVTDGNTIYF
TRBV7-9	.	.	TRBJ2-5	TGTTCCAGCAGCTTCCCCTCAGACGGACTTGTTCAAGAGACCCAGTACTTC	CSSSFPSDGLVQETQYF
TRBV28	.	.	TRBJ1-3	TGTGCCAGCAGTTTGGTCACAGGGGGAAACACCATATATTTT	CASSLVTGGNTIYF
TRBV27	TRBD1	.	TRBJ1-1	TGTGCCAGCAGTCCCTTTGGGACAGGTAACACTGAAGCTTTCTTT	CASSPFGTGNTEAFF
TRBV7-2	TRBD2	.	TRBJ2-5	TGTGCCAGCAGCTTATGGGGCGGGGGGGCCGGAGAGACCCAGTACTTC	CASSLWGGGAGETQYF
TRBV6-6	.	.	TRBJ1-2	TGTGCCAGCAGTTACGGAGACTATGGCTACACCTTC	CASSYGDYGYTF
TRBV4-1	.	few	TRBJ2-1	TGCGCCAGCAGCCAAGATCCTCGCCTTACAGGTCTCATCTTCAATGAGCAGTTCTTC	CASSQDPRLTGLIFNEQFF